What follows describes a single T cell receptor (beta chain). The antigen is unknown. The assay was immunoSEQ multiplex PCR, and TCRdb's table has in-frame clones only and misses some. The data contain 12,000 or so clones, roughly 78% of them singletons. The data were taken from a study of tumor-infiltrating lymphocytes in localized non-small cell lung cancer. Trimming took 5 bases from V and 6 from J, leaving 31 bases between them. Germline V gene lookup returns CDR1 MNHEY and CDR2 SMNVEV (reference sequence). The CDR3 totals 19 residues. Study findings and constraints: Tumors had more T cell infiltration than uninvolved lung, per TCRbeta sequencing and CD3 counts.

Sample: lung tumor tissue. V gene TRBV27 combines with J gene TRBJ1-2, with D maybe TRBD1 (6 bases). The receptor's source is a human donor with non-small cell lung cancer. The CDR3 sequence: CASSRRLSRDTTNRDGYTF. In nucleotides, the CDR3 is TGTGCCAGCAGTCGTAGATTGTCACGGGACACGACCAATCGGGATGGCTACACCTTC.